The clone carrying this T cell receptor beta chain showed up just once. The V gene's germline CDR1 is LGHNA and CDR2 YSLEER. V shed 0 bases and J 7 bases; nucleotides not matched to a gene: 9. The CDR3 has 16 amino acids. This specimen comes from a study of blood T cell repertoires in COVID-19. On the study more broadly: PBMCs, B-cell-depleted T cells, or T cells provided the cDNA or gDNA that made up the material.

Sequenced by immunoSEQ multiplex PCR; TCRdb stores in-frame clones only, minus some. This repertoire shows 210,000 or so clones, 70% to 90% found once; its top ten account for 10% to 15%. The rearrangement joins TRBV4-3 to TRBJ1-2; 9 bases line up with TRBD1. Material: peripheral blood. This TCR was sampled from a woman between 18 and 29 years old who had recovered from COVID-19. The CDR3 here is CASSQDPTGGRGGYTF. In DNA, the CDR3 is TGCGCCAGCAGCCAAGATCCCACAGGGGGCCGAGGTGGCTACACCTTC.